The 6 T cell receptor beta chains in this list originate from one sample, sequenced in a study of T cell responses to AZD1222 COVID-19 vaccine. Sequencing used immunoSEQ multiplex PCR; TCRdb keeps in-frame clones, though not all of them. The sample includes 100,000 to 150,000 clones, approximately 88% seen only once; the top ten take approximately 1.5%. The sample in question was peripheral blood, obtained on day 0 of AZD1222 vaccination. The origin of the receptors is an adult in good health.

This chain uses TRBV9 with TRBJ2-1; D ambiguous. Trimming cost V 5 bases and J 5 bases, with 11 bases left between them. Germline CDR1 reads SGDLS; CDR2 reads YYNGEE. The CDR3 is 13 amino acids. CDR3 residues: CASRELGNNEQFF. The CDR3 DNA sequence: TGTGCCAGCAGGGAGTTGGGGAACAATGAGCAGTTCTTC.

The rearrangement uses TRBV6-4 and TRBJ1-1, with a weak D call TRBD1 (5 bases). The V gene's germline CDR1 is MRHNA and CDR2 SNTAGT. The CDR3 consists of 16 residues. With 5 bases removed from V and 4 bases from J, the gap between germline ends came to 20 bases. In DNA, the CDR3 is TGTGCCAGCAGTCTCTTTTGGGCCCCGGGGGGCACTGAAGCTTTCTTT. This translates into CASSLFWAPGGTEAFF.

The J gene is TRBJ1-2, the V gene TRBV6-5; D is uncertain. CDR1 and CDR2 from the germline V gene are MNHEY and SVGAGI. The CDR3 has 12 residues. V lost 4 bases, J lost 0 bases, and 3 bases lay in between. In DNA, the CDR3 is TGTGCCAGCAGTTCCCCTAACTATGGCTACACCTTC. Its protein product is CASSSPNYGYTF.

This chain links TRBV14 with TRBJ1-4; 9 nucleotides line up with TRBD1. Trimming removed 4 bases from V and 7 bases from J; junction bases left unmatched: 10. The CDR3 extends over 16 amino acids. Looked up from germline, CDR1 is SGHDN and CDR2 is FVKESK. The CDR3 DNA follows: TGTGCCAGCAGCCCCCCGACCGGGACAGGGTTTGAAAAACTGTTTTTT. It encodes CASSPPTGTGFEKLFF.

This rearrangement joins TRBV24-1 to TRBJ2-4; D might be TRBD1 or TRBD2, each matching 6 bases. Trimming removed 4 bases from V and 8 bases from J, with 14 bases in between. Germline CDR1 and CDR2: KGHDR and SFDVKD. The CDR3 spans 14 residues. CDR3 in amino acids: CATSDNGGGDIQYF. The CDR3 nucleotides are TGTGCCACCAGTGACAATGGAGGGGGTGACATTCAGTACTTC.

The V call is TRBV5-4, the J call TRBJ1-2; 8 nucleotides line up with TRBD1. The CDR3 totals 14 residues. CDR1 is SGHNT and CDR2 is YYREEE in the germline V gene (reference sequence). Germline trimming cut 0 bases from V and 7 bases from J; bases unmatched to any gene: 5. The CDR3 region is CASSLDRGAVGYTF. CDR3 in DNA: TGTGCCAGCAGCTTGGACAGGGGGGCGGTTGGCTACACCTTC.